These T cell receptor beta chains were read from a single sample in a study of cytomegalovirus exposure and HLA in healthy donors. Assay used: immunoSEQ multiplex PCR; TCRdb lists only in-frame clones, some missing. In the table there are 260,000 or so clones, 80% to 90% of which are singletons. Sequencing was performed on PBMCs. These receptors were obtained from a young man in good health and CMV-seronegative. The CDR3 runs from the conserved cysteine through the conserved F or W. A D gene is named only where the DNA matches it firmly. For some rows the clone size is stated as once, few or many, or as a class when expanded; others skip it.

J | size | V | D | CDR3 | DNA
TRBJ1-1 | NA | TRBV6-6 | NA | CASSYPGSRNTEAFF | TGTGCCAGCAGTTACCCCGGGAGCCGGAACACTGAAGCTTTCTTT
TRBJ1-6 | NA | TRBV5-6 | TRBD1 | CASSLRDSYSPLHF | TGTGCCAGCAGCCTACGGGACAGCTATTCACCCCTCCACTTT
TRBJ2-6 | NA | TRBV7-8 | NA | CASSPPGANVLTF | TGTGCCAGCAGTCCTCCTGGGGCCAACGTCCTGACTTTC
TRBJ2-1 | NA | TRBV5-4 | TRBD2 | CASSSRTSANNEQFF | TGTGCCAGCAGCTCCCGGACTAGCGCTAACAATGAGCAGTTCTTC
TRBJ2-2 | NA | TRBV11-3 | TRBD2 | CASSFGAGGIGELFF | TGTGCCAGCAGCTTTGGCGCGGGGGGAATCGGGGAGCTGTTTTTT
TRBJ2-7 | once | TRBV6-1 | NA | CASRRQSGAAGEQYF | TGTGCCAGCAGACGTCAATCAGGTGCGGCGGGCGAGCAGTACTTC
TRBJ1-2 | NA | TRBV4-3 | NA | CASSPTGGGYGYTF | TGCGCCAGCAGCCCCACGGGAGGGGGCTATGGCTACACCTTC
TRBJ2-7 | once | TRBV11-2 | TRBD1 | CASSPGTGVGYEQYF | TGTGCCAGCAGCCCCGGGACAGGGGTTGGGTACGAGCAGTACTTC
TRBJ2-7 | few | TRBV7-2 | NA | CASSLVRYEQYF | TGTGCCAGCAGCTTAGTCCGCTACGAGCAGTACTTC
TRBJ2-3 | NA | TRBV27 | NA | CASRRQITDTQYF | TGTGCCAGCAGAAGACAGATCACAGATACGCAGTATTTT
TRBJ2-7 | NA | TRBV19 | TRBD2 | CASNQPSGRDYEQYF | TGTGCCAGTAACCAGCCCAGCGGGAGGGACTACGAGCAGTACTTC
TRBJ1-5 | NA | TRBV2 | NA | CASSGGNYQPQHF | TGTGCCAGCAGCGGGGGGAATTATCAGCCCCAGCATTTT
TRBJ2-3 | once | TRBV7-6 | TRBD1 | CASSLVGQGGDTQYF | TGTGCCAGCAGCTTAGTTGGACAGGGGGGAGATACGCAGTATTTT
TRBJ2-5 | NA | TRBV7-9 | TRBD2 | CASGAGGRETQYF | TGTGCCAGCGGGGCGGGAGGGCGAGAGACCCAGTACTTC
TRBJ1-1 | NA | TRBV9 | NA | CASSVAAALNTEAFF | TGTGCCAGCAGCGTAGCGGCAGCGCTGAACACTGAAGCTTTCTTT
TRBJ2-7 | NA | TRBV9 | TRBD2 | CASSVSSGSRYEQYF | TGTGCCAGCAGCGTATCTAGCGGGAGTCGGTACGAGCAGTACTTC
TRBJ1-1 | NA | TRBV27 | NA | CASSPPAQVSQAFF | TGTGCCAGCAGTCCCCCGGCACAGGTATCGCAAGCTTTCTTT
TRBJ2-3 | once | TRBV9 | NA | CASSVERGTQYF | TGTGCCAGCAGCGTAGAAAGGGGTACGCAGTATTTT